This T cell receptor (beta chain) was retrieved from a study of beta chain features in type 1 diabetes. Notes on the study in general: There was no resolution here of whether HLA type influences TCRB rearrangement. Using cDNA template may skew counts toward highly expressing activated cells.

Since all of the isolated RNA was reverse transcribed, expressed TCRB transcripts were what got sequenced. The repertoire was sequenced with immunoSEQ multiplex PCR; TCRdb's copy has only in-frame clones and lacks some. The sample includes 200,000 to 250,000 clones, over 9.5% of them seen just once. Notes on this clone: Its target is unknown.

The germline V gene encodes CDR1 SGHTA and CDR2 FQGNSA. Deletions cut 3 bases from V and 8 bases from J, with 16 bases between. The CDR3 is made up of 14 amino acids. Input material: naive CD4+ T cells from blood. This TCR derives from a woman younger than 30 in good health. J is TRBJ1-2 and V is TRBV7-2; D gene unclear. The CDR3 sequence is CASSLDPRPGGYTF. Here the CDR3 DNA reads TGTGCCAGCAGCTTGGACCCTAGGCCGGGGGGCTACACCTTC.